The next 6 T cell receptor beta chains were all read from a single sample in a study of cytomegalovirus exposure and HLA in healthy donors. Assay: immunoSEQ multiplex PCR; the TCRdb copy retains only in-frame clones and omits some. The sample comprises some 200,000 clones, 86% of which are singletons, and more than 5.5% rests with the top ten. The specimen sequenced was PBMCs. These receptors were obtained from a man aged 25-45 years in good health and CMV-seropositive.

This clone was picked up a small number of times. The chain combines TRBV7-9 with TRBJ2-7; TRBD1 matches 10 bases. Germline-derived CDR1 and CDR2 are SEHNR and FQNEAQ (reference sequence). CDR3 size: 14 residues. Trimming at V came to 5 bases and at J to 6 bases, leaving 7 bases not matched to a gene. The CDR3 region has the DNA TGTGCCAGCAGCCCCGGACAGGGGGGCGGCGAGCAGTACTTC. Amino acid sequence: CASSPGQGGGEQYF. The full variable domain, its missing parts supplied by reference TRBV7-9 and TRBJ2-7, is DTGVSQNPRHKITKRGQNVTFRCDPISEHNRLYWYRQTLGQGPEFLTYFQNEAQLEKSRLLSDRFSAERPKGSFSTLEIQRTEQGDSAMYLCASSPGQGGGEQYFGPGTRLTVT.

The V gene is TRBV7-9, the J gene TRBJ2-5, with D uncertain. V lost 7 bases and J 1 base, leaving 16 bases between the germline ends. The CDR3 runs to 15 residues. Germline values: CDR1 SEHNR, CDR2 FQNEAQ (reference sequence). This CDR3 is CASIPTNRAQETQYF. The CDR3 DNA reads TGTGCCAGCATCCCCACGAATAGGGCCCAAGAGACCCAGTACTTC.

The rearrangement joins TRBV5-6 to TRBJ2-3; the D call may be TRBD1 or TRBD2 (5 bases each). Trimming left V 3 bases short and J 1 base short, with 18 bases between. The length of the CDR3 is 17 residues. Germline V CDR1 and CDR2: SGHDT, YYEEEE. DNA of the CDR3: TGTGCCAGCAGCTGGGGAGTGGGGCGAGTTGGCACAGATACGCAGTATTTT. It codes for CASSWGVGRVGTDTQYF. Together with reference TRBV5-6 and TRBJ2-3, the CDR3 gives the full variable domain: DAGVTQSPTHLIKTRGQQVTLRCSPKSGHDTVSWYQQALGQGPQFIFQYYEEEERQRGNFPDRFSGHQFPNYSSELNVNALLLGDSALYLCASSWGVGRVGTDTQYFGPGTRLTVL.

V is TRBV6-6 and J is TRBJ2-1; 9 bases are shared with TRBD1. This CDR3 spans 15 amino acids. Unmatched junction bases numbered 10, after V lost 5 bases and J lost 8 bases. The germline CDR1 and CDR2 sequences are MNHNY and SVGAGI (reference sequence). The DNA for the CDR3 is TGTGCCAGCAGTCGCCGGGACAGGGCTTTCCATGAGCAGTTCTTC. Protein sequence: CASSRRDRAFHEQFF.

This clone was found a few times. The CDR3 DNA reads TGTGCCAGCCCCTGGGGGGGTCCGAACACTGAAGCTTTCTTT. Its translation is CASPWGGPNTEAFF. This chain uses TRBV2 with TRBJ1-1; TRBD1 is a possible D gene (5 bases). The ends were cut back, 8 bases at V and 1 base at J, with 14 bases in the middle. The CDR3 has 14 amino acids. Germline V lookup: CDR1 SNHLY, CDR2 FYNNEI.

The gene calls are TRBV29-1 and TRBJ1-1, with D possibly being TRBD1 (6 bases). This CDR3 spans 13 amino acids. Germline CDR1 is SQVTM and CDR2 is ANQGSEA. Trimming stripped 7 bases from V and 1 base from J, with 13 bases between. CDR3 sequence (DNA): TGCAGCGCCAAGGTAGGGGGGAACACTGAAGCTTTCTTT. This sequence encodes CSAKVGGNTEAFF.